The rows below give T cell receptor beta chains drawn from one sample of a study of blood T cell repertoires in COVID-19. Libraries were prepared by immunoSEQ multiplex PCR; TCRdb keeps only in-frame clonotypes and omits some of them. Seen here are approximately 160,000 clones, around four fifths observed once, and the top ten hold about 3.8%. The sample was peripheral blood. Source of these receptors: a woman at least 80 years old with acute or convalescent COVID-19. Both conserved end residues are part of each CDR3. The D gene is left open where the match is weak. Not all rows give a size; the values are once, few, many and, for expanded clones, a class.

-	TRBJ2-5	TRBV20-1	TRBD2	CSASRASGQETQYF	TGCAGTGCTAGTAGGGCTAGCGGCCAAGAGACCCAGTACTTC
-	TRBJ2-2	TRBV10-1	TRBD1	CASTGQGNGELFF	TGCGCCAGCACGGGACAGGGGAACGGGGAGCTGTTTTTT
-	TRBJ1-2	TRBV24-1	TRBD1	CATSERTGSGYTF	TGTGCCACCAGTGAACGGACAGGGAGTGGCTACACCTTC
-	TRBJ2-7	TRBV7-9	TRBD1	CTSAGGQGVYEQYF	TGTACCTCAGCAGGGGGACAGGGGGTCTACGAGCAGTACTTC
-	TRBJ2-7	TRBV27	-	CASSLSRGSSYEQYF	TGTGCCAGCAGTTTATCCCGCGGTAGCTCCTACGAGCAGTACTTC
-	TRBJ2-3	TRBV6-2/TRBV6-3	TRBD2	CASSYVSSGNTDTQYF	TGTGCCAGCAGTTACGTCTCTAGCGGGAACACAGATACGCAGTATTTT
few	TRBJ1-5	TRBV6-2/TRBV6-3	-	CASSPSGSSNQPQHF	TGTGCCAGCAGCCCCTCAGGAAGTAGCAATCAGCCCCAGCATTTT
-	TRBJ2-5	TRBV5-1	TRBD2	CASSLLAGAEETQYF	TGCGCCAGCAGCTTGCTAGCGGGGGCAGAAGAGACCCAGTACTTC
-	TRBJ1-1	TRBV18	-	CASSRDGGNTEAFF	TGTGCCAGCTCACGAGACGGGGGAAACACTGAAGCTTTCTTT
-	TRBJ2-1	TRBV9	TRBD2	CASSIGTSGIDEQFF	TGTGCCAGCAGCATCGGGACTAGCGGGATTGACGAGCAGTTCTTC
once	TRBJ1-6	TRBV7-9	-	CASSLVHTNNSPLHF	TGTGCCAGCAGCTTAGTCCACACAAATAATTCACCCCTCCACTTT
-	TRBJ1-1	TRBV19	-	CASSAETTGYDTEAFF	TGTGCCAGTAGTGCCGAGACCACAGGGTACGACACTGAAGCTTTCTTT
few	TRBJ1-3	TRBV5-5	-	CASSLEVRRNTIYF	TGTGCCAGCAGCTTGGAGGTCAGGAGAAACACCATATATTTT
-	TRBJ1-2	TRBV7-2	-	CASSLGWEPGYTF	TGTGCCAGCAGCTTAGGCTGGGAGCCTGGCTACACCTTC
once	TRBJ1-2	TRBV7-2	TRBD1	CASSILPGLDRGRIYGYTF	TGTGCCAGCAGCATCCTGCCTGGCCTTGACAGGGGGCGCATCTATGGCTACACCTTC
-	TRBJ2-5	TRBV6-4	-	CASSGGLGETQYF	TGTGCCAGCAGTGGCGGACTGGGGGAGACCCAGTACTTC
-	TRBJ2-1	TRBV7-2	-	CASSPLGGYNEQFF	TGTGCCAGCAGCCCTCTCGGGGGATACAATGAGCAGTTCTTC
-	TRBJ1-4	TRBV10-3	-	CAISPGGASEKLFF	TGTGCCATCAGTCCGGGTGGGGCAAGTGAAAAACTGTTTTTT
-	TRBJ1-3	TRBV9	-	CASTPGGRGGNTIYF	TGTGCCAGCACCCCGGGGGGACGAGGCGGAAACACCATATATTTT
-	TRBJ1-5	TRBV29-1	-	CSVAREQGQPQHF	TGCAGCGTCGCTAGGGAACAGGGTCAGCCCCAGCATTTT
-	TRBJ2-1	TRBV20-1	-	CSASLADEQFF	TGCAGTGCTAGTTTGGCAGATGAGCAGTTCTTC
-	TRBJ2-5	TRBV7-7	TRBD1	CASSFYATGFQETQYF	TGTGCTAGCAGCTTTTACGCGACAGGGTTCCAAGAGACCCAGTACTTC
-	TRBJ2-7	TRBV5-6	TRBD2	CASSLEGGRVYEQYF	TGTGCCAGCAGCTTGGAGGGCGGGAGGGTTTACGAGCAGTACTTC
-	TRBJ1-2	TRBV7-2	TRBD1	CASSRTGDGYTF	TGTGCCAGCAGTCGGACAGGGGATGGCTACACCTTC
-	TRBJ2-1	TRBV6-5	TRBD2	CASRGGGYNEQFF	TGTGCCAGCAGGGGCGGGGGGTACAATGAGCAGTTCTTC
-	TRBJ1-5	TRBV3-1/TRBV3-2	-	CASSQDLPQPQHF	TGTGCCAGCAGCCAAGATCTTCCTCAGCCCCAGCATTTT
-	TRBJ2-3	TRBV4-3	TRBD2	CASSQVRTSSDTQYF	TGCGCCAGCAGCCAAGTAAGGACTAGCTCAGATACGCAGTATTTT
-	TRBJ2-2	TRBV25-1	TRBD1	CASSRSGTVNTGELFF	TGTGCCAGCAGTCGCTCCGGGACAGTGAACACCGGGGAGCTGTTTTTT
-	TRBJ1-2	TRBV7-2	TRBD1	CASSSGQNYGYTF	TGTGCCAGCAGCTCGGGACAGAACTATGGCTACACCTTC
-	TRBJ1-1	TRBV5-1	-	CASSLGTGWVPEAFF	TGCGCCAGCAGCTTGGGGACGGGGTGGGTCCCTGAAGCTTTCTTT
once	TRBJ2-2	TRBV4-2	-	CASSQEVRGALPGELFF	TGTGCCAGCAGCCAAGAAGTTCGGGGGGCTTTACCCGGGGAGCTGTTTTTT
-	TRBJ2-7	TRBV7-8	-	CASSLTTAYEQYF	TGTGCCAGCAGCTTAACGACAGCCTACGAGCAGTACTTC
-	TRBJ2-6	TRBV5-1	-	CASSLGPTSGANVLTF	TGCGCCAGCAGCTTGGGGCCCACCTCTGGGGCCAACGTCCTGACTTTC
-	TRBJ1-2	TRBV7-6	TRBD1	CASSPGTGYGYTF	TGTGCCAGCAGCCCTGGGACAGGGTATGGCTACACCTTC
once	TRBJ2-7	TRBV27	TRBD2	CASSLTSGIWWEQYF	TGTGCCAGCAGTTTAACTAGCGGGATCTGGTGGGAGCAGTACTTC
-	TRBJ2-7	TRBV7-2	TRBD1	CASSLGQGAQYEQYF	TGTGCCAGCAGCTTAGGACAGGGGGCTCAGTACGAGCAGTACTTC
-	TRBJ2-5	TRBV12-3/TRBV12-4	TRBD1	CASTDRGEETQYF	TGTGCCAGCACGGACAGGGGGGAAGAGACCCAGTACTTC
-	TRBJ2-7	TRBV10-1	-	CASSEARSYEQYF	TGCGCCAGCAGTGAGGCCAGGTCATACGAGCAGTACTTC
-	TRBJ1-6	TRBV18	TRBD1	CASSKRGTAGGSSYNSPLHF	TGTGCCAGCTCCAAGCGGGGGACAGCCGGCGGTTCCTCCTATAATTCACCCCTCCACTTT
-	TRBJ1-2	TRBV5-1	TRBD1	CASSLMLTGQSYGYTF	TGCGCCAGCAGCTTGATGCTCACGGGACAGAGTTATGGCTACACCTTC
-	TRBJ1-5	TRBV5-1	TRBD1	CASSSTGGDQPQHF	TGCGCCAGCAGCTCGACAGGGGGCGACCAGCCCCAGCATTTT
-	TRBJ2-1	TRBV11-1	-	CASSRPAGYNEQFF	TGTGCCAGCAGCCGCCCAGCCGGGTACAATGAGCAGTTCTTC
few	TRBJ2-7	TRBV10-1	TRBD2	CASSESFSGRNEQYF	TGCGCCAGCAGTGAGTCATTTAGCGGGAGGAACGAGCAGTACTTC
-	TRBJ1-3	TRBV11-2	TRBD1	CASSGQGGPFSGNTIYF	TGTGCCAGCAGCGGACAGGGTGGGCCCTTCTCTGGAAACACCATATATTTT
-	TRBJ2-7	TRBV2	-	CASSPGAATSLFEQYF	TGTGCCAGCAGTCCCGGGGCCGCTACTAGCCTATTCGAGCAGTACTTC
few	TRBJ1-1	TRBV20-1	-	CSESSNTEAFF	TGCAGTGAGAGTTCGAACACTGAAGCTTTCTTT
-	TRBJ2-1	TRBV6-1	-	CASSESLGEQFF	TGTGCCAGCAGTGAGAGTCTAGGCGAGCAGTTCTTC
-	TRBJ1-2	TRBV7-2	-	CASSHQSGGIGYTF	TGTGCCAGCAGCCACCAGTCGGGGGGGATCGGCTACACCTTC
-	TRBJ1-2	TRBV25-1	TRBD1	CASRGRDRDLGYTF	TGTGCCAGCAGGGGCCGGGACAGGGATCTTGGCTACACCTTC
-	TRBJ2-6	TRBV6-1	-	CASSEWTAYSGANVLTF	TGTGCCAGCAGTGAATGGACAGCCTACTCTGGGGCCAACGTCCTGACTTTC
once	TRBJ1-1	TRBV7-2	TRBD1	CASSLSRDRVREAFF	TGTGCCAGCAGCTTATCAAGGGACAGGGTACGTGAAGCTTTCTTT
once	TRBJ1-3	TRBV12-5	-	CANSQGPYSGNTIYF	TGTGCTAACAGTCAGGGCCCATACTCTGGAAACACCATATATTTT
-	TRBJ2-1	TRBV14	-	CASSRRVVHEQFF	TGTGCCAGCAGCCGAAGAGTGGTGCATGAGCAGTTCTTC
-	TRBJ1-1	TRBV19	-	CASSRVSTEAFF	TGTGCCAGTAGCCGTGTTAGCACTGAAGCTTTCTTT
-	TRBJ2-7	TRBV19	TRBD1	CASKYGTGNTYEQYF	TGTGCCAGTAAATACGGGACAGGGAATACCTACGAGCAGTACTTC
-	TRBJ2-1	TRBV14	-	CASSQEGFVDEQFF	TGTGCCAGCAGCCAGGAGGGATTCGTAGATGAGCAGTTCTTC
-	TRBJ1-6	TRBV2	-	CASTREGSTSPLHF	TGTGCCAGCACCAGGGAGGGCAGTACTTCACCCCTCCACTTT
-	TRBJ1-5	TRBV2	-	CATHEYGHPSHF	TGTGCCACCCACGAATATGGCCACCCTTCGCATTTT
few	TRBJ1-5	TRBV29-1	-	CSATGGGNQPQHF	TGCAGCGCGACAGGCGGAGGCAATCAGCCCCAGCATTTT